This TCR beta chain is from a study of breast tumors, draining lymph nodes, adjacent tissues. Worth noting for this clonotype: Its target is unknown.

Each CDR3 protein is one row after TCRdb ran MiXCR on the multiplex PCR reads. The table includes over 130,000 distinct CDR3 sequences, approximately 30% detected once. Breast cancer patients provided tissue from their axillary draining lymph nodes. Germline CDR1 and CDR2: SGDLS and YYNGEE. V lost 6 bases to trimming and J lost 2 bases, with 20 bases between them. CDR3 length: 16 residues. Broader study findings: Most tumor T cells seemingly derive from lymph node, then expand in tumor. Data only fit, rather than demonstrated, lymph node origin of most tumor T cells. Compared with lymph nodes, tumors were less diverse; compared with nontumor tissue, more.

The TCR was taken from a female donor with breast cancer. Some clones in this sample may be carry-over from other donors' samples. The specimen sequenced was axillary lymph node tissue. This chain links TRBV9 with TRBJ1-1, with D possibly matching TRBD1 (6 bases). Written as DNA, the CDR3 is TGTGCCAGCACCCAGATAGCGGCAGGGGAAAACACTGAAGCTTTCTTT. Protein sequence: CASTQIAAGENTEAFF.